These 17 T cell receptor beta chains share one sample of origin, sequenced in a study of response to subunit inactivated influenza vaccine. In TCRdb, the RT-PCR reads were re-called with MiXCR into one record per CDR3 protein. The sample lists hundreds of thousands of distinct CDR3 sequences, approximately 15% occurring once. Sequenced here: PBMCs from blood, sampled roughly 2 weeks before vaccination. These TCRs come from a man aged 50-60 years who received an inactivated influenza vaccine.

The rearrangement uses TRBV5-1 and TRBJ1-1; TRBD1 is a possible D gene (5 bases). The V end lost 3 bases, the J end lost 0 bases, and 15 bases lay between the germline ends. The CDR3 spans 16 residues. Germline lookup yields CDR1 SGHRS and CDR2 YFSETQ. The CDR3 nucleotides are TGCGCCAGCAGCTGGGGGACCCATCGAATGAACACTGAAGCTTTCTTT. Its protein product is CASSWGTHRMNTEAFF.

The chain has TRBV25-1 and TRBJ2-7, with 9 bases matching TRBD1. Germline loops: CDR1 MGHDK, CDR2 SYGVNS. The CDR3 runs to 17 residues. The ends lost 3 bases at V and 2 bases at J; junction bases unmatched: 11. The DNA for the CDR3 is TGTGCCAGCAGTGACGCTGGACAGGGGAGTTACCCCTACGAGCAGTACTTC. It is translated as CASSDAGQGSYPYEQYF.

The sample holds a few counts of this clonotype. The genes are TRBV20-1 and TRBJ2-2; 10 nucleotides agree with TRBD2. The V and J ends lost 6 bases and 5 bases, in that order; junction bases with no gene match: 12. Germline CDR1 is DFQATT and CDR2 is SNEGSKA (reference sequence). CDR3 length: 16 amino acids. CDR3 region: CSARSPKLAGTGELFF. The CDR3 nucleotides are TGCAGTGCGCGATCCCCGAAACTAGCGGGGACCGGGGAGCTGTTTTTT.

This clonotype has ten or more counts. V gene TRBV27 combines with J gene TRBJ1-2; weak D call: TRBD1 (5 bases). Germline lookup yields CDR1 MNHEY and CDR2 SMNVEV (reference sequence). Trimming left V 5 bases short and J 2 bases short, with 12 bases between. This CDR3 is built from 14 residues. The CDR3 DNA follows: TGTGCCAGCAGTCAGGGACTGGGAAACTATGGCTACACCTTC. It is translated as CASSQGLGNYGYTF.

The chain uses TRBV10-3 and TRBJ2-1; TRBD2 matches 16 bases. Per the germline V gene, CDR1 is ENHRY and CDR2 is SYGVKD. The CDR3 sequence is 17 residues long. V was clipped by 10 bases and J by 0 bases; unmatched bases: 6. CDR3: CATGTSGRASSYNEQFF. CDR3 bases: TGTGCCACCGGGACTAGCGGGAGGGCGAGCTCCTACAATGAGCAGTTCTTC.

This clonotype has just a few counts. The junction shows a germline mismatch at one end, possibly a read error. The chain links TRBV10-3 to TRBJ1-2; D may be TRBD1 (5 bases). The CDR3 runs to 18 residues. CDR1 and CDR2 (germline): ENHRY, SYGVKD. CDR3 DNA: TGTGCCATCAGTGGGGACCGGGACGTAACGCGGGGTTACTATGGCTGCACCTTC. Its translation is CAISGDRDVTRGYYGCTF.

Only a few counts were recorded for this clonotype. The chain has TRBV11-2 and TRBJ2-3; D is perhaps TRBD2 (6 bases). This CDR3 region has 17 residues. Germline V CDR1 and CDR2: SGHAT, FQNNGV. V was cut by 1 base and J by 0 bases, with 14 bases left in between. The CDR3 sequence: CASSLGLLALSTDTQYF. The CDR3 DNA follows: TGTGCCAGCAGCTTAGGTCTCCTAGCGCTAAGCACAGATACGCAGTATTTT.

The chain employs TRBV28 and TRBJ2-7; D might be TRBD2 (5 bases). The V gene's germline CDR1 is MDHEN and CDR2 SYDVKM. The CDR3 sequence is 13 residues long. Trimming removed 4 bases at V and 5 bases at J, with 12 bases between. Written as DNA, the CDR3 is TGTGCCAGCAGTTGGGGTTCGGGAAACGAGCAGTACTTC. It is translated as CASSWGSGNEQYF. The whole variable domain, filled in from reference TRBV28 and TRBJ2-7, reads DVKVTQSSRYLVKRTGEKVFLECVQDMDHENMFWYRQDPGLGLRLIYFSYDVKMKEKGDIPEGYSVSREKKERFSLILESASTNQTSMYLCASSWGSGNEQYFGPGTRLTVT.

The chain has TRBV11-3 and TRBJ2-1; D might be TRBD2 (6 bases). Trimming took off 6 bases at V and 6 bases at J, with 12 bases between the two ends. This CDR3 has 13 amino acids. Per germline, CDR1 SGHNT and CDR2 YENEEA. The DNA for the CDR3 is TGTGCCAGCAGGTGGGGACTGGTCAATGAGCAGTTCTTC. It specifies CASRWGLVNEQFF.

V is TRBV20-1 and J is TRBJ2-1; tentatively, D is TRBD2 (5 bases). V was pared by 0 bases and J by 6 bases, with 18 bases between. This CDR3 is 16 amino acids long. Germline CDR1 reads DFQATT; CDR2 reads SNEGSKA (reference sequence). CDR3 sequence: CSARDFAGWSPNEQFF. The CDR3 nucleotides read TGCAGTGCTAGAGATTTCGCGGGTTGGTCCCCCAATGAGCAGTTCTTC.

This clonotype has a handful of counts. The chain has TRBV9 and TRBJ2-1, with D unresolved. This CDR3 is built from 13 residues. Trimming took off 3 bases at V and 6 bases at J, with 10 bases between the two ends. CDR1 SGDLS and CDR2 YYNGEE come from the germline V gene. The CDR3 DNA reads TGTGCCAGCAGCGCCCAATCCCTCAATGAGCAGTTCTTC. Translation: CASSAQSLNEQFF.

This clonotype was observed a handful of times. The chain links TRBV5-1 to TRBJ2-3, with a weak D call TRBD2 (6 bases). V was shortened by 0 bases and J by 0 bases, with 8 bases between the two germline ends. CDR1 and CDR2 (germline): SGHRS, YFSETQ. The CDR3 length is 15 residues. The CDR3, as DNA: TGCGCCAGCAGCTTGGTAGCGGACAGCACAGATACGCAGTATTTT. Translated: CASSLVADSTDTQYF.

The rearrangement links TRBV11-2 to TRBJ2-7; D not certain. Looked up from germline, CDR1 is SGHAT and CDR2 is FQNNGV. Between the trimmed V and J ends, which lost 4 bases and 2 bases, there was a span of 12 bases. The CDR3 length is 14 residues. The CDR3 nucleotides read TGTGCCAGCAGCTCCCTCGGCGGAACCTACGAGCAGTACTTC. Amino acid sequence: CASSSLGGTYEQYF.

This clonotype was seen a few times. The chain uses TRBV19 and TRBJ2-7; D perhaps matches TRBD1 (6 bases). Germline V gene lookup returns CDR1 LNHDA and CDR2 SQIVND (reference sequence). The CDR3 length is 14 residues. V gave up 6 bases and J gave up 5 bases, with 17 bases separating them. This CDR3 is CASRGPGAWNEQYF. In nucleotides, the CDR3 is TGTGCCAGTAGAGGCCCAGGGGCGTGGAACGAGCAGTACTTC.

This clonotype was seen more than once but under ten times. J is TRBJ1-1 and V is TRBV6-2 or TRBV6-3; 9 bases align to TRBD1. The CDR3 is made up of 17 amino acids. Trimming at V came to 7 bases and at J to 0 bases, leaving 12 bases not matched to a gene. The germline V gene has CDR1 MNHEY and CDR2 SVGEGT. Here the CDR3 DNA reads TGTGCCAGCACTAGTTACAGGGGGCCTTCTATGAACACTGAAGCTTTCTTT. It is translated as CASTSYRGPSMNTEAFF.

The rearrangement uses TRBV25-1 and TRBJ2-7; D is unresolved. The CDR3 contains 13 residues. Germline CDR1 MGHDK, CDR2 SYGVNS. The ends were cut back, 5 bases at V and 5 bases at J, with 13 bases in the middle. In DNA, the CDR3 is TGTGCCAGCAGTAGGATAGGGTCGGACGAGCAGTACTTC. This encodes CASSRIGSDEQYF.

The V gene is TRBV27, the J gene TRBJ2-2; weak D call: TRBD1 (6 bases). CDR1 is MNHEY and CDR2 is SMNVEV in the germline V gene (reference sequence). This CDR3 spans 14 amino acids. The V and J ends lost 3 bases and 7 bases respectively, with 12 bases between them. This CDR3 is CASSLGQGYGELFF. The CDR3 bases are TGTGCCAGCAGTTTGGGGCAGGGGTACGGGGAGCTGTTTTTT.